This section outlines one T cell receptor beta chain sequence together with its context. This sample is part of a study of blood T cell repertoires in COVID-19. In the authors' methods: Amplification from reference gene primers served as the basis for estimated nucleated cell counts. Sequencing used immunoSEQ multiplex PCR; TCRdb keeps in-frame clones, though not all of them. That table supplies the V and J calls and clone size; D and trimming were determined from the DNA. The sample lists 200,000 to 250,000 clones, 83% occurring once. Per germline, CDR1 SGHTA and CDR2 FQGNSA. The CDR3 has 17 amino acids. The V gene end was trimmed by 4 bases and the J gene end by 6 bases; junction bases not matched to a gene: 11.

This TCR was recovered from a woman aged 25 to 45 with COVID-19, enrolled during active disease. The chain links TRBV7-2 to TRBJ2-1, with TRBD2 identical over 11 bases. The sequencing sample was made of peripheral blood. In DNA, the CDR3 is TGTGCCAGCAGCTGGACAGTACTAGCGGGGGTAGGCAATGAGCAGTTCTTC. Translation gives CASSWTVLAGVGNEQFF.